A selection of T cell receptor beta chains follows, all from one sample in a study of lung T cells in sarcoidosis with Löfgren's syndrome. Using its own MiXCR run on the reads, TCRdb lists one record per CDR3 protein. The sample shows 15,000 to 20,000 distinct CDR3 sequences, roughly 22% of them seen only once. The sequencing input was CD4+ T cells from PBMCs. These receptors all stem from a human donor with sarcoidosis (Löfgren's syndrome or another form), or a control subject (not recorded which). The CDR3 runs from the conserved cysteine through the conserved F or W. D genes are given only for firm matches. Clone size is stated in some rows and not others, as once, few, many or a class when expanded.

V: TRBV28
D: NA
size: medium-sized
J: TRBJ1-5
CDR3: CAIAGSSFNSNQPQHF
DNA: TGTGCCATCGCTGGGTCGTCCTTCAATAGCAATCAGCCCCAGCATTTT

V: TRBV12-3/TRBV12-4
D: TRBD2
size: many
J: TRBJ2-3
CDR3: CASSFEASGRPDTQYF
DNA: TGTGCCAGCAGTTTTGAGGCTAGCGGGAGGCCAGATACGCAGTATTTT

V: TRBV29-1
D: NA
size: many
J: TRBJ1-4
CDR3: CSVVGLGVEKLFF
DNA: TGCAGCGTTGTGGGGCTTGGAGTTGAAAAACTGTTTTTT

V: TRBV19
D: TRBD1
size: many
J: TRBJ2-5
CDR3: CASSWTGATETQYF
DNA: TGTGCCAGTAGTTGGACAGGGGCAACAGAGACCCAGTACTTC

V: TRBV5-4
D: TRBD2
size: many
J: TRBJ2-5
CDR3: CASSPGLAGGLQETQYF
DNA: TGTGCCAGCAGCCCCGGACTAGCGGGGGGGCTTCAAGAGACCCAGTACTTC

V: TRBV29-1
D: TRBD2
size: many
J: TRBJ2-1
CDR3: CSVDKGLAVTREQFF
DNA: TGCAGCGTTGATAAGGGACTAGCTGTCACCCGGGAGCAGTTCTTC

V: TRBV6-6
D: TRBD2
size: NA
J: TRBJ2-1
CDR3: CASSYSLIGRLAHYKEQFF
DNA: TGTGCCAGCAGTTACTCCTTGATAGGCCGACTAGCCCACTACAAAGAGCAGTTCTTC

V: TRBV6-6
D: TRBD2
size: medium-sized
J: TRBJ2-1
CDR3: CASSYLGLAGDEQFF
DNA: TGTGCCAGCAGTTACCTGGGACTAGCGGGAGATGAGCAGTTCTTC

V: TRBV5-1
D: TRBD2
size: many
J: TRBJ2-7
CDR3: CASSLTGGPDGYEQYF
DNA: TGCGCCAGCAGCTTGACGGGAGGGCCGGACGGGTACGAGCAGTACTTC

V: TRBV18
D: NA
size: many
J: TRBJ2-7
CDR3: CASSRDSAYYEQYF
DNA: TGTGCCAGCTCCCGCGACAGCGCGTACTACGAGCAGTACTTC

V: TRBV12-3/TRBV12-4
D: TRBD2
size: NA
J: TRBJ2-1
CDR3: CASTLAGGGNEQFF
DNA: TGTGCCAGCACTCTAGCGGGGGGAGGCAATGAGCAGTTCTTC

V: TRBV12-3/TRBV12-4
D: TRBD1
size: NA
J: TRBJ2-3
CDR3: CASSLAIGTGADTQYF
DNA: TGTGCCAGCAGTTTAGCGATCGGGACAGGGGCAGATACGCAGTATTTT

V: TRBV28
D: TRBD2
size: many
J: TRBJ2-1
CDR3: CITSGIYNEQFF
DNA: TGTATTACTAGCGGGATCTACAATGAGCAGTTCTTC

V: TRBV20-1
D: NA
size: NA
J: TRBJ1-3
CDR3: CSARDVGFGNIIYF
DNA: TGCAGTGCTAGAGATGTGGGTTTTGGAAACATCATATATTTT

V: TRBV7-6
D: TRBD1
size: many
J: TRBJ1-5
CDR3: CASRRPTLTGASNQPQHF
DNA: TGTGCCAGCAGACGTCCAACCCTCACAGGGGCCAGCAATCAGCCCCAGCATTTT

V: TRBV5-4
D: NA
size: NA
J: TRBJ2-1
CDR3: CASSARGNEQFF
DNA: TGTGCCAGCAGCGCCAGGGGCAATGAGCAGTTCTTC

V: TRBV12-3/TRBV12-4
D: TRBD2
size: many
J: TRBJ2-5
CDR3: CASTPKSSGETQYF
DNA: TGTGCCAGCACCCCGAAGAGTAGCGGGGAGACCCAGTACTTC

V: TRBV6-1
D: NA
size: medium-sized
J: TRBJ2-3
CDR3: CASSHTDTQYF
DNA: TGTGCCAGCAGTCATACAGATACGCAGTATTTT

V: TRBV6-2/TRBV6-3
D: TRBD1
size: medium-sized
J: TRBJ2-1
CDR3: CASRGQGRDEQFF
DNA: TGTGCCAGCAGGGGACAGGGCCGAGATGAGCAGTTCTTC

V: TRBV18
D: NA
size: few
J: TRBJ2-6
CDR3: CASSPKSPGANVLTF
DNA: TGTGCCAGCTCACCGAAATCCCCTGGGGCCAACGTCCTGACTTTC